This entry lists 26 T cell receptor beta chains sequenced from one sample in a study of patients and donors after allogeneic stem cell transplantation. TCRdb fed the RT-PCR reads into MiXCR, producing one record per CDR3 protein. The sample has 410,000 or so distinct CDR3 sequences; 16% are singletons. The sequencing input was blood, either unsorted or a sorted T cell fraction (not recorded which). The receptors were gathered from a human donor who was either an allogeneic HSCT recipient or a stem cell or donor lymphocyte infusion donor (not recorded which). It is not recorded whose cells these are; they may come from a transplant donor.

This clonotype was detected ten times or more. V is TRBV12-3 or TRBV12-4 and J is TRBJ1-5, with 7 positions matching TRBD1. CDR3 length: 13 amino acids. V trimming: 1 base; J trimming: 10 bases; junction bases outside the gene matches: 4. The CDR3 DNA follows: TGTGCCAGCAGTTTAGAACAGGGGAACCCCCAGCATTTT. Protein: CASSLEQGNPQHF.

The rearrangement links TRBV6-5 to TRBJ1-4; D remains ambiguous. This CDR3 comprises 14 residues. Germline V lookup: CDR1 MNHEY, CDR2 SVGAGI. Trimming cost V 1 base and J 5 bases, with 8 bases left between them. The CDR3 bases are TGTGCCAGCAGTTACTTCCGAGGGAATGAAAAACTGTTTTTT. It is translated as CASSYFRGNEKLFF.

J is TRBJ2-7 and V is TRBV12-3 or TRBV12-4, with TRBD2 matching over 11 bases. Germline trimming cut 6 bases from V and 0 bases from J; bases unmatched to any gene: 10. The CDR3 consists of 17 residues. The CDR3 region is CASSFHRLAGTSYEQYF. The CDR3 region has the DNA TGTGCCAGCAGCTTTCATAGACTAGCGGGAACCTCCTACGAGCAGTACTTC.

The J gene is TRBJ2-1, the V gene TRBV20-1, with a weak D call TRBD2 (5 bases). The germline V gene has CDR1 DFQATT and CDR2 SNEGSKA (reference sequence). The CDR3 length is 15 residues. Deletions cut 4 bases from V and 0 bases from J, with 13 bases between. CDR3: CSAKRTPSSYNEQFF. DNA of the CDR3: TGCAGTGCTAAGAGGACTCCGAGCTCCTACAATGAGCAGTTCTTC.

This clonotype appeared many times. V usage is TRBV20-1 and J usage is TRBJ2-1, with unresolved D. Germline V gene data show CDR1 as DFQATT and CDR2 as SNEGSKA (reference sequence). This CDR3 spans 15 amino acids. The V gene lost 0 bases and the J gene lost 4 bases, with 13 bases spanning the gap. The CDR3 DNA reads TGCAGTGCTAGAGATTCCAGGAAGAGGTACAATGAGCAGTTCTTC. Protein sequence: CSARDSRKRYNEQFF.

This clonotype was seen more than once but under ten times. This rearrangement joins TRBV12-3 or TRBV12-4 to TRBJ2-7; TRBD2 matches 14 bases. The CDR3 extends over 17 amino acids. The V gene end was trimmed by 7 bases and the J gene end by 4 bases; junction bases not matched to a gene: 12. The CDR3 nucleotides read TGTGCCAGCACGCTCATGGGGACTAGCGGGAGTTTGTACGAGCAGTACTTC. This sequence encodes CASTLMGTSGSLYEQYF.

The rearrangement links TRBV6-5 to TRBJ2-7; TRBD1 aligns across 8 bases. Germline V gives CDR1 MNHEY, CDR2 SVGAGI. This CDR3 has 14 residues. Unmatched junction bases numbered 5, after V lost 2 bases and J lost 5 bases. The CDR3 nucleotides read TGTGCCAGCAGTTACAGGACAGGGAGGAACGAGCAGTACTTC. Its protein is CASSYRTGRNEQYF.

The chain couples TRBV25-1 to TRBJ2-1; unclear D gene. Germline V gene data show CDR1 as MGHDK and CDR2 as SYGVNS. There are 13 residues in the CDR3. The V end lost 7 bases, the J end lost 6 bases, and 13 bases lay between the germline ends. The CDR3 DNA reads TGTGCCAGCACGAACGGCTTCGTCAATGAGCAGTTCTTC. This translates into CASTNGFVNEQFF.

This clonotype was seen a handful of times. The rearrangement joins TRBV24-1 to TRBJ2-7, with TRBD1 as a possible D gene (6 bases). The CDR3 runs to 16 residues. V was shortened by 4 bases and J by 2 bases, with 17 bases between the two germline ends. The germline V gene encodes CDR1 KGHDR and CDR2 SFDVKD. DNA of the CDR3: TGTGCCACCAGTGAGCCTGGACAGAACACGACCTACGAGCAGTACTTC. The encoded protein is CATSEPGQNTTYEQYF.

This clonotype was picked up many times. The chain carries TRBV4-3 and TRBJ1-1, with a weak D call TRBD1 (5 bases). Germline CDR1 is LGHNA and CDR2 is YSLEER. V gave up 0 bases and J gave up 5 bases, with 13 bases separating them. The length of the CDR3 is 15 residues. DNA of the CDR3: TGCGCCAGCAGCCAAGATCCTCGGGGGTGGACTGAAGCTTTCTTT. This gives the protein CASSQDPRGWTEAFF.

This clonotype was seen a few times. The chain joins TRBV6-5 to TRBJ2-7; 7 nucleotides align to TRBD2. The CDR3 consists of 16 residues. V shed 4 bases, J shed 2 bases, and the junction held 11 bases outside the gene matches. Germline V gene sequence: CDR1 MNHEY, CDR2 SVGAGI. The CDR3 nucleotides are TGTGCCAGCAGTTGGGGCGGGGGAGGGAAGGCCTACGAGCAGTACTTC. Translating gives CASSWGGGGKAYEQYF.

The table lists this clonotype with a few counts. V and J are TRBV30 and TRBJ2-7; no clear D gene. The V gene's germline CDR1 is GTSNPN and CDR2 SVGIG (reference sequence). V shed 1 base and J shed 2 bases, with 3 bases lying between them. This CDR3 spans 11 amino acids. In DNA form, the CDR3 reads TGTGCCTGGAGTGGGCCCTACGAGCAGTACTTC. This encodes CAWSGPYEQYF.

Only a few counts were recorded for this clonotype. This chain uses TRBV30 with TRBJ2-2, with D tentatively TRBD1 or TRBD2 (6 bases each). Trimming left V 0 bases short and J 4 bases short, with 9 bases between. The CDR3 covers 14 residues. Germline CDR1 reads GTSNPN; CDR2 reads SVGIG (reference sequence). This chain's CDR3 is CAWSVPGATGELFF. The CDR3 region has the DNA TGTGCCTGGAGTGTACCGGGGGCCACCGGGGAGCTGTTTTTT.

This clonotype has more than one count but fewer than ten. The chain carries TRBV4-3 and TRBJ2-2, with a weak D call TRBD2 (7 bases). CDR3 length: 16 amino acids. Germline CDR1 and CDR2: LGHNA and YSLEER. The V and J ends lost 1 base and 4 bases respectively, with 13 bases between them. CDR3 amino acids: CASSQARGEGTGELFF. CDR3 DNA sequence: TGCGCCAGCAGCCAAGCTAGGGGGGAGGGCACCGGGGAGCTGTTTTTT.

The rearrangement uses TRBV12-3 or TRBV12-4 and TRBJ2-2; 8 bases align to TRBD1. CDR3 size: 14 residues. The junction had 9 bases not matched to a gene; V was cut back by 7 bases and J by 8 bases. CDR3 sequence reads: CASTHPGGPGELFF. CDR3 sequence (DNA): TGTGCCAGCACTCATCCAGGGGGCCCGGGGGAGCTGTTTTTT.

This clonotype was detected only a few times. J is TRBJ2-7 and V is TRBV2; D gene unclear. The V end was cut by 6 bases, the J end by 2 bases, with 14 bases between. Looked up from germline, CDR1 is SNHLY and CDR2 is FYNNEI. The CDR3 totals 14 residues. CDR3: CASSPIGPTYEQYF. The CDR3 nucleotides are TGTGCCAGCAGCCCAATAGGACCAACCTACGAGCAGTACTTC.

This clonotype was seen only a few times. V is TRBV10-3 and J is TRBJ2-3; D could derive from TRBD1 or TRBD2 (5 bases each). The germline CDR1 and CDR2 sequences are ENHRY and SYGVKD. Trimming removed 9 bases from V and 4 bases from J, with 17 bases in between. The CDR3 has 14 residues. The CDR3 DNA follows: TGTGCCATTGGGACCACAAAAGACGCAGATACGCAGTATTTT. It translates to CAIGTTKDADTQYF.

This clonotype has just a few counts. The V call is TRBV27, the J call TRBJ1-1; 8 bases fit TRBD1. The CDR3 has 15 amino acids. Germline CDR1 MNHEY, CDR2 SMNVEV (reference sequence). Trimming at V came to 6 bases and at J to 5 bases, leaving 11 bases not matched to a gene. The CDR3 reads CASSGQGVYGTEAFF. CDR3 DNA: TGTGCCAGCAGCGGACAGGGTGTATATGGGACTGAAGCTTTCTTT.

The gene calls are TRBV3-1 and TRBJ2-7, with unresolved D. Germline CDR1 LGHDT, CDR2 YNNKEL (reference sequence). The CDR3 totals 14 residues. V was cut by 2 bases and J by 2 bases, with 10 bases left in between. CDR3 bases: TGTGCCAGCAGCCAAAGGGCGCGGACCTACGAGCAGTACTTC. Encoded protein: CASSQRARTYEQYF.

This clonotype occurred a few times. This chain links TRBV11-2 with TRBJ2-1; 8 nucleotides line up with TRBD2. V lost 2 bases and J lost 9; bases outside the gene matches: 6. The CDR3 consists of 14 residues. The germline gives CDR1 SGHAT, CDR2 FQNNGV. The CDR3 region has the DNA TGTGCCAGCAGCTTAAGGCGGGAGGATTTTGAGCAGTTCTTC. Translating it yields CASSLRREDFEQFF.

This clonotype was seen a few times. The CDR3 DNA follows: TGCAGTGCCCACGATTTCAGACGGGGACTAGAGACCCAGTACTTC. The encoded protein is CSAHDFRRGLETQYF. This chain connects TRBV20-1 to TRBJ2-5; maybe TRBD2 (6 bases). V dropped 6 bases and J dropped 4 bases, with 21 bases sitting between them. Germline loops: CDR1 DFQATT, CDR2 SNEGSKA (reference sequence). The CDR3 runs to 15 residues.

The table lists this clonotype with a few counts. The rearrangement links TRBV20-1 to TRBJ2-1; 8 bases match TRBD2. This CDR3 has 17 amino acids. The V gene's germline CDR1 is DFQATT and CDR2 SNEGSKA (reference sequence). V lost 2 bases, J lost 4 bases, and 13 bases stayed unmatched. CDR3: CSARSPRAGEGYNEQFF. In DNA form, the CDR3 reads TGCAGTGCTAGATCCCCCCGAGCGGGAGAAGGATACAATGAGCAGTTCTTC.

This clonotype appeared a few times. The CDR3 here is CASSERGGRLDGYTF. The CDR3 DNA reads as TGTGCCAGCAGTGAAAGGGGGGGACGACTAGATGGCTACACCTTC. The gene calls are TRBV2 and TRBJ1-2; perhaps TRBD1 as D (6 bases). The length of the CDR3 is 15 residues. The V gene's germline CDR1 is SNHLY and CDR2 FYNNEI. Trimming took off 2 bases at V and 6 bases at J, with 16 bases between the two ends.

The chain couples TRBV5-6 to TRBJ2-7; D not resolved. This CDR3 spans 14 amino acids. Germline V gene lookup returns CDR1 SGHDT and CDR2 YYEEEE. Deletions cut 0 bases from V and 7 bases from J, with 14 bases between. CDR3 amino acids: CASSLVGSIREQYF. CDR3 bases: TGTGCCAGCAGCTTGGTGGGCAGCATAAGAGAGCAGTACTTC.

This clonotype was seen more than once but under ten times. V and J are TRBV7-6 and TRBJ2-1; perhaps TRBD2 as D (5 bases). The germline V gene encodes CDR1 SGHVS and CDR2 FNYEAQ. The CDR3 has 15 residues. The V and J ends lost 0 bases and 5 bases respectively, with 11 bases between them. CDR3 nucleotide sequence: TGTGCCAGCAGCTTAGCAAGGACCGGGAACAATGAGCAGTTCTTC. Translating gives CASSLARTGNNEQFF.

The CDR3, as DNA: TGCGCCAGCAGCTTGGGGACAGGGCAGTACGACGAGCAGTACTTC. Its translation is CASSLGTGQYDEQYF. V and J are TRBV5-1 and TRBJ2-7; 8 bases line up with TRBD1. Germline values: CDR1 SGHRS, CDR2 YFSETQ. The CDR3 contains 15 residues. V lost 0 bases and J lost 5; bases outside the gene matches: 7.